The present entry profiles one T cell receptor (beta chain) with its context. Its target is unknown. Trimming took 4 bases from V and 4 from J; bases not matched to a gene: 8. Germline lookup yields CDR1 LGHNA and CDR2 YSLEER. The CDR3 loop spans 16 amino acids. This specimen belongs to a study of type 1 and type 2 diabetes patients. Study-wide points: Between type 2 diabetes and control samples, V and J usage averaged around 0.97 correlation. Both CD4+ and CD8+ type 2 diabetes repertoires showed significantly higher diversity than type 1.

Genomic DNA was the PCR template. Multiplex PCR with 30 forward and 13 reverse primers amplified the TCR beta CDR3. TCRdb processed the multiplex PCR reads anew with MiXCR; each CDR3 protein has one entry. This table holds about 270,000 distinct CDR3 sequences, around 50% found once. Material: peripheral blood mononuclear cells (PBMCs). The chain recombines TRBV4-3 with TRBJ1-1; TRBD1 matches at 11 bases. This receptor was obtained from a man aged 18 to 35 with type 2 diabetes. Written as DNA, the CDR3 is TGCGCCAGCAGCCTAACCACCGGGACAGGGGGCACTGAAGCTTTCTTT. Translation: CASSLTTGTGGTEAFF.